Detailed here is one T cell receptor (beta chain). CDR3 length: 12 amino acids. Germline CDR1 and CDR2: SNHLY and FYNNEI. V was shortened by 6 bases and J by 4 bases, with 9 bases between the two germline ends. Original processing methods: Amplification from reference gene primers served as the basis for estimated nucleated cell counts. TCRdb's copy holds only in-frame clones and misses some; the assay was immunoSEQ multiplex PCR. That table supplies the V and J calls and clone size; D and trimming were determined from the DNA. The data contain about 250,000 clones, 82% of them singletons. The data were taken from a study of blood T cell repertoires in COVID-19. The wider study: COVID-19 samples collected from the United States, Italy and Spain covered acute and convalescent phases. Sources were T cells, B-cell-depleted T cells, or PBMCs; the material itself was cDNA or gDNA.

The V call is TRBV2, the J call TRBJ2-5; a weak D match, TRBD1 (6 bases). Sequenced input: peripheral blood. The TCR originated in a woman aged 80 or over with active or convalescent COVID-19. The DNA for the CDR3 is TGTGCCAGCAGGATGGGGGCAGAGACCCAGTACTTC. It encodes CASRMGAETQYF. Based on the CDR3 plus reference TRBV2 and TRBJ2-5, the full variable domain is EPEVTQTPSHQVTQMGQEVILRCVPISNHLYFYWYRQILGQKVEFLVSFYNNEISEKSEIFDDQFSVERPDGSNFTLKIRSTKLEDSAMYFCASRMGAETQYFGPGTRLLVL.